This TCR beta chain derives from a study of T cell repertoires in cytomegalovirus infection. Study-level information: Peptides in the study included HLA-C-restricted and HLA-B-restricted CMV epitopes. Public TCR beta signatures marked donors with CMV infection and the matching HLA.

Whole-study findings and limits: Within the response measured ex vivo, HLA-C-restricted CMV-specific TCR beta clonotypes were dominant.

In its sample, this clonotype was seen a few times. What it recognizes is unknown. TCRdb independently ran MiXCR on the reads; one entry per CDR3 protein. The table records roughly 500,000 distinct CDR3 sequences, around 35% of them present only once. The CDR3 sequence is 14 residues long. Trimming removed 8 bases at V and 7 bases at J, with 18 bases between. Germline V gene sequence: CDR1 SGHNT, CDR2 YENEEA. The sequence derives from a human donor in good health (CMV status not recorded). Some clones in this sample may be carry-over from other donors' samples. The input for sequencing was cultured PBMCs, taken from culture after CMV antigen stimulation. This sequence joins TRBV11-3 and TRBJ2-1, with a tentative D call TRBD2 (6 bases). CDR3 region: CASAGTGEPNEQFF. CDR3 bases: TGTGCCAGCGCGGGGACGGGAGAACCGAATGAGCAGTTCTTC.